These 20 T cell receptor beta chains were all obtained from the same sample, sequenced in a study of metastatic and nonmetastatic thyroid tumors. Thyroid surgery was performed in patients who had received no treatment beforehand. TCRdb recomputed clones from the PCR reads via MiXCR. The profile shows 10,000 to 15,000 clones, 28% of them singletons. The sample consisted of tumor tissue. All receptors come from a female donor with papillary thyroid cancer or a benign thyroid nodule (not recorded which). Some clones in this sample may be carry-over from other donors' samples.

This chain links TRBV5-1 with TRBJ2-7; D remains ambiguous. The CDR3 totals 12 residues. Germline CDR1 SGHRS, CDR2 YFSETQ. V lost 2 bases, J lost 7 bases, and 10 bases lay in between. CDR3 region: CASSFTVMEQYF. Written as DNA, the CDR3 is TGCGCCAGCAGCTTTACTGTAATGGAGCAGTACTTC.

This clone was found many times. This chain uses TRBV6-1 with TRBJ2-5; 8 bases line up with TRBD1. Germline CDR1 is MNHNS and CDR2 is SASEGT. V lost 5 bases to trimming and J lost 2 bases; unmatched junction nucleotides: 7. CDR3 length: 15 amino acids. The CDR3 here is CASSKQGVVQETQYF. For the CDR3, the DNA is TGTGCCAGCAGTAAACAGGGGGTTGTTCAAGAGACCCAGTACTTC.

This clone was seen a few times. V is TRBV24-1 and J is TRBJ2-3, with TRBD2 identical over 8 bases. The germline CDR1 and CDR2 sequences are KGHDR and SFDVKD. The CDR3 runs 13 residues. J lost 1 base, V lost 12 bases, and 5 bases had no gene match. The CDR3 loop is CASAGGRTDTQYF. In DNA, the CDR3 is TGTGCCTCCGCGGGAGGCCGCACAGATACGCAGTATTTT.

A remark on this clone: One junction end does not reproduce the germline sequence, and a read error may be involved. This chain connects TRBV24-1 to TRBJ1-5; D not certain. CDR3 length: 14 residues. Germline V gene sequence: CDR1 KGHDR, CDR2 SFDVKD. The CDR3 reads CASSLQAERQPQHF. DNA for the CDR3: TGTGCCAGCAGTTTGCAGGCTGAGCGTCAGCCCCAGCATTTT.

In its sample, this clone was seen many times. The V and J genes are TRBV18 and TRBJ1-6, with 7 bases lining up with TRBD1. J lost 10 bases, V lost 5 bases, and 5 bases had no gene match. This CDR3 region has 13 residues. Germline V gene data show CDR1 as KGHSH and CDR2 as LQKENI. The CDR3 nucleotides are TGTGCCAGCTCAGCGGACAGGACGTCACCCCTCCACTTT. Translation gives CASSADRTSPLHF. Supplemented by reference TRBV18 and TRBJ1-6, the full variable domain reads NAGVMQNPRHLVRRRGQEARLRCSPMKGHSHVYWYRQLPEEGLKFMVYLQKENIIDESGMPKERFSAEFPKEGPSILRIQQVVRGDSAAYFCASSADRTSPLHFGNGTRLTVT.

This clone was recorded many times. The chain's CDR3 is CASMRGSSGTGELFF. The CDR3 nucleotides are TGTGCCAGCATGAGGGGATCATCGGGGACCGGGGAGCTGTTTTTT. The genes are TRBV3-1 and TRBJ2-2; D possibly matches TRBD1 or TRBD2 (5 bases each). V lost 7 bases, J lost 5 bases, and 17 bases lay in between. CDR1 and CDR2 (germline): LGHDT, YNNKEL (reference sequence). The CDR3 runs to 15 residues.

A note on this clone: A junction end diverges from the germline sequence, so it may reflect a read error. The chain links TRBV7-7 to TRBJ2-5; 8 bases map to TRBD1. CDR3 length: 14 residues. Germline assignment: CDR1 SSHAT and CDR2 FNYEAQ (reference sequence). The CDR3 DNA follows: TGTGCTAGCAGCTTAAATACAGGGGGAGAGACCCAGTACTTC. Its protein product is CASSLNTGGETQYF.

With respect to this clone: At one end the junction does not follow the germline gene, possibly because of a read error. This chain uses TRBV12-3 or TRBV12-4 with TRBJ2-7; 8 nucleotides agree with TRBD2. The CDR3 consists of 12 residues. The CDR3 region has the DNA TGTGCCAGCAGTTTTCCGGGGGGGCAGCCGGTCTTC. Translation: CASSFPGGQPVF.

This clone came up many times. The chain joins TRBV7-6 to TRBJ2-3, with TRBD2 identical over 14 bases. The trim removed 4 bases at V and 6 bases at J, leaving 0 bases unmatched. The length of the CDR3 is 14 residues. CDR1 is SGHVS, CDR2 FNYEAQ, per germline. In DNA, the CDR3 is TGTGCCAGCAGCTGGACTAGCGGGAGGGATACGCAGTATTTT. It encodes CASSWTSGRDTQYF.

V and J are TRBV6-4 and TRBJ2-7; D unclear. CDR1 and CDR2 (germline): MRHNA, SNTAGT. Trimming pared 5 bases from V and 0 bases from J, leaving 14 bases between. CDR3 size: 15 residues. CDR3 in amino acids: CASSTPRGSSYEQYF. DNA for the CDR3: TGTGCCAGCAGTACCCCTCGTGGCAGCTCCTACGAGCAGTACTTC.

The V call is TRBV20-1, the J call TRBJ2-1; the match to TRBD1 covers 10 bases. The ends lost 6 bases at V and 8 bases at J; junction bases unmatched: 10. The CDR3 spans 14 residues. Germline CDR1 is DFQATT and CDR2 is SNEGSKA (reference sequence). CDR3 nucleotides: TGCAGTGCCCGGGGACAGGGGAAGCAGGATGAGCAGTTCTTC. It encodes CSARGQGKQDEQFF.

CDR3 in amino acids: CATSDRSYGYTF. CDR3 sequence (DNA): TGCGCCACTTCCGACAGATCCTATGGCTACACCTTC. V usage is TRBV10-2 and J usage is TRBJ1-2, with D maybe TRBD1 (5 bases). The length of the CDR3 is 12 residues. V lost 10 bases, J lost 4 bases, and 13 bases lay in between. The germline V gene encodes CDR1 WSHSY and CDR2 SAAADI.

V gene TRBV10-1 combines with J gene TRBJ1-1, with D maybe TRBD1 (5 bases). The CDR3 is 14 amino acids. V dropped 3 bases and J dropped 11 bases, with 19 bases sitting between them. Germline CDR1 WNHNN, CDR2 SYGVQD (reference sequence). CDR3 in DNA: TGCGCCAGCAGTGATTTGGGGAGCGAGGGACGGGCTTTCTTT. The encoded protein is CASSDLGSEGRAFF.

The rearrangement joins TRBV28 to TRBJ2-7; 10 bases align to TRBD2. Germline-derived CDR1 and CDR2 are MDHEN and SYDVKM. This CDR3 contains 17 residues. After removal of 6 bases from V and 6 bases from J, the junction contained 17 bases not matched to a gene. The DNA of the CDR3 is TGTGCCAGCAGCGCCCCCCCCACTAGCGGGATAACCTTCGAGCAGTACTTC. It specifies CASSAPPTSGITFEQYF.

The chain combines TRBV20-1 with TRBJ2-7, with D perhaps TRBD1 or TRBD2 (5 bases each). Germline V lookup: CDR1 DFQATT, CDR2 SNEGSKA (reference sequence). This CDR3 comprises 14 residues. The DNA of the CDR3 is TGCAATTCTACTCCGGGACCCAGATCGGACGAGCAGTACTTC. It yields the protein CNSTPGPRSDEQYF.

Only one count was recorded for this clone. At one of its ends the junction is not consistent with the germline gene, which may arise from a read error. The chain uses TRBV20-1 and TRBJ2-2; 7 nucleotides line up with TRBD2. The CDR3 length is 14 residues. Germline V lookup: CDR1 DFQATT, CDR2 SNEGSKA (reference sequence). The CDR3 nucleotides are TGCAGTGCTAGAGATACAGCGGGATGCGGGGAGCTGCTTTTT. This translates into CSARDTAGCGELLF.

The rearrangement uses TRBV19 and TRBJ1-1; no clear D gene. The CDR3 contains 14 residues. Germline CDR1 LNHDA, CDR2 SQIVND (reference sequence). Trimming took off 4 bases at V and 4 bases at J, with 13 bases between the two ends. The CDR3 loop reads CASSRGLGITEAFF. The CDR3 coding sequence is TGTGCCAGTAGTAGGGGTCTAGGGATCACTGAAGCTTTCTTT.

This sequence joins TRBV5-8 and TRBJ2-7; 8 bases are shared with TRBD1. The CDR3 runs 15 residues. Germline V gives CDR1 SGHTS, CDR2 YDEGEE. J lost 4 bases, V lost 1 base, and 7 bases had no gene match. The CDR3 nucleotides are TGTGCCAGCAGCTTGCGGACAGGGCCTTCGTACGAGCAGTACTTC. Encoded protein: CASSLRTGPSYEQYF.

This clone occurred many times. A read error may produce the germline difference seen at one junction end. Other DNA sequences in the same sample also yield this CDR3. In nucleotides, the CDR3 is TGTGCCAGCAGACCCACGACCATCCTACTAGCGGACAATGAGCAATTCTTC. Protein: CASRPTTILLADNEQFF. The rearrangement links TRBV27 to TRBJ2-1; 8 nucleotides agree with TRBD2. The germline V gene encodes CDR1 MNHEY and CDR2 SMNVEV (reference sequence). The CDR3 is 17 residues long.

Sample share makes this clone medium-sized. The chain joins TRBV19 to TRBJ1-3, with D unresolved. CDR1 and CDR2 from the germline V gene are LNHDA and SQIVND (reference sequence). The CDR3 is 14 amino acids. The V and J ends lost 6 bases and 0 bases respectively, with 9 bases between them. The CDR3 DNA follows: TGTGCCAGTAGGTGGTCAAGCTCTGGAAACACCATATATTTT. The encoded protein is CASRWSSSGNTIYF.